The following is a TCR beta chain sequence with its context. This specimen belongs to a study of patients and donors after allogeneic stem cell transplantation. V was pared by 1 base and J by 4 bases, with 7 bases of the junction left unmatched. The CDR3 covers 16 residues. Germline V CDR1 and CDR2: SGHAT, FQNNGV. In TCRdb, the RT-PCR reads were re-called with MiXCR into one record per CDR3 protein. The table has about 200,000 distinct CDR3 sequences, 41% seen once. This receptor was identified in a human donor who was either an allogeneic HSCT recipient or a stem cell or donor lymphocyte infusion donor (not recorded which). It is not recorded whose cells these are; they may come from a transplant donor. The specimen sequenced was blood, either unsorted or a sorted T cell fraction (not recorded which). This sequence joins TRBV11-2 and TRBJ2-1, with 7 bases fitting TRBD2. This CDR3 is CASSLVLSREYNEQFF. The CDR3, as DNA: TGTGCCAGCAGCTTAGTATTGTCGCGGGAGTACAATGAGCAGTTCTTC.